These T cell receptor beta chains were read from a single sample in a study of blood T cell repertoires in COVID-19. Assay: immunoSEQ multiplex PCR; the TCRdb copy retains only in-frame clones and omits some. The sample holds a few hundred thousand clones, roughly 90% seen once. Sequenced sample: PBMCs or T cells enriched from blood (not recorded which). The source of these receptors is a woman aged 25 to 39 who had recovered from COVID-19. The CDR3 runs from the conserved cysteine through the conserved F or W. A D gene is named only where the DNA matches it firmly. Clone size is given for some rows only: seen once, a few or many times, or a class if the clone is expanded.

TGCGCCAGCAGCCAAAAAGAGGGAGGATACGAGCAGTACTTC,CASSQKEGGYEQYF,.,.,TRBV4-1,TRBJ2-7
TGCGCCAGCAGCCTACAGGGGGGAAACACTGAAGCTTTCTTT,CASSLQGGNTEAFF,.,TRBD1,TRBV4-1,TRBJ1-1
TGTGCCAGCAGCCCTAGCGCGATGTCCTACAATGAGCAGTTCTTC,CASSPSAMSYNEQFF,.,.,TRBV2,TRBJ2-1
TGTGCCAGTAGTACAGGGACTACTAATGAAAAACTGTTTTTT,CASSTGTTNEKLFF,once,.,TRBV19,TRBJ1-4
TGCGCCAGCAGTACAACCTCGGACAGCCTAGGAAACACCATATATTTT,CASSTTSDSLGNTIYF,.,.,TRBV10-1,TRBJ1-3
TGCAGCGTCGAAGGACAGGGTAGAAACACCATATATTTT,CSVEGQGRNTIYF,.,TRBD1,TRBV29-1,TRBJ1-3
TGTGCCTGGAGTGTATCCAGGGGGAGGTTAGGGACTGAAGCTTTCTTT,CAWSVSRGRLGTEAFF,.,TRBD1,TRBV30,TRBJ1-1
TGTGCCAGCAGCTTGAACCCCGGACAGGCCTACGAGCAGTACTTC,CASSLNPGQAYEQYF,.,TRBD1,TRBV11-2,TRBJ2-7
TGTGCCAGCCCTGAAAGCGGGAGGACAGATACGCAGTATTTT,CASPESGRTDTQYF,.,TRBD2,TRBV6-5,TRBJ2-3
TGTGCCAGCAGCCGACTCTACGAGCAGTACTTC,CASSRLYEQYF,.,.,TRBV6-5,TRBJ2-7
TGCGCCAGCAGCCAAGCGGGGACAGGGAGGCTAGAGACCCAGTACTTC,CASSQAGTGRLETQYF,.,TRBD1,TRBV4-1,TRBJ2-5
TGCGCCAGCAGCATACAGGATTTTGGAGATACGCAGTATTTT,CASSIQDFGDTQYF,.,.,TRBV5-1,TRBJ2-3
TGTGCCAGTAGTCGTAGACAGGGGGTCGGTCGGCCCCAGCATTTT,CASSRRQGVGRPQHF,.,TRBD1,TRBV19,TRBJ1-5
TGTGCCAGCAGTCAGACAGGGTTGGAACCCCTCCACTTT,CASSQTGLEPLHF,.,TRBD1,TRBV25-1,TRBJ1-6
TGTGCCAGCAGTGTTCGGGACAGTAATTCACCCCTCCACTTT,CASSVRDSNSPLHF,once,TRBD1,TRBV2,TRBJ1-6
TGTGCCAGCAGCTTATCGGGGGACAGGGCGGCCGAGCAGTACTTC,CASSLSGDRAAEQYF,.,TRBD1,TRBV7-9,TRBJ2-7
TGCGCCAGCAGCCAGGGACAGGGAGGTGCAGATACGCAGTATTTT,CASSQGQGGADTQYF,.,TRBD1,TRBV4-1,TRBJ2-3
TGTGCCACCCGAGGGGGAGAGACGAGCAATCAGCCCCAGCATTTT,CATRGGETSNQPQHF,.,.,TRBV15,TRBJ1-5
TGTGCCAGCAGTTCACAGGGTCAGCCCCAGCATTTT,CASSSQGQPQHF,.,.,TRBV2,TRBJ1-5
TGTGCCAGCAGCGACAGGATAGGTGAGCAGTTCTTC,CASSDRIGEQFF,.,.,TRBV11-2,TRBJ2-1
TGTGCCACCAGCAGAGATCAGAATCCCTCTGGAAACACCATATATTTT,CATSRDQNPSGNTIYF,few,.,TRBV15,TRBJ1-3
TGTGCCAGCAGCTTGTATGGGACAGGGGCCTACGAGCAGTACTTC,CASSLYGTGAYEQYF,.,TRBD1,TRBV5-6,TRBJ2-7
TGTGCCAGCAGCTTAAGCGGGGGGTCCCCCTACGAGCAGTACTTC,CASSLSGGSPYEQYF,.,TRBD2,TRBV7-2,TRBJ2-7
TGTGCCAGCAGTGGGACAGGGGGCCCGAACACTGAAGCTTTCTTT,CASSGTGGPNTEAFF,.,TRBD1,TRBV2,TRBJ1-1
TGCAGTGCTAGTGGGGTAGCGGGACGCAACGAGCAGTACTTC,CSASGVAGRNEQYF,.,TRBD2,TRBV20-1,TRBJ2-7
TGTGCCAGCAGCCCGGACGGACTCCTTAACACCGGGGAGCTGTTTTTT,CASSPDGLLNTGELFF,once,.,TRBV11-2,TRBJ2-2
TGTGCCAGCAGACTAGGACAGGCCTTCTCCTACGAGCAGTACTTC,CASRLGQAFSYEQYF,.,TRBD1,TRBV27,TRBJ2-7
TGTGCCAGCAGTCCGGGACAGGGGAACTATGGCTACACCTTC,CASSPGQGNYGYTF,.,TRBD1,TRBV28,TRBJ1-2
TGCAGCGGGACAGGGATGAACACTGAAGCTTTCTTT,CSGTGMNTEAFF,.,TRBD1,TRBV29-1,TRBJ1-1
TGTGCCAGCAGCTTAGCGTCTGGTGGGCTAGCGGGACGCTACGAGCAGTACTTC,CASSLASGGLAGRYEQYF,.,TRBD2,TRBV7-6,TRBJ2-7
TGTGCCAGCAGTTCTGACCAGGGTAACACTGAAGCTTTCTTT,CASSSDQGNTEAFF,.,.,TRBV25-1,TRBJ1-1
TGTGCCAGCAGCCCGAGGTCCTACGAGCAGTACTTC,CASSPRSYEQYF,.,.,TRBV12-3/TRBV12-4,TRBJ2-7
TGTGCCAGCAGCGCCTCTCTAGCGACCTTATACGAGCAGTACTTC,CASSASLATLYEQYF,.,.,TRBV9,TRBJ2-7
TGTGCCAGCAGCCAGGCCGAAAAACTGTTTTTT,CASSQAEKLFF,.,.,TRBV28,TRBJ1-4
TGCGCCAGCAGCCCAAACGCGGGGGGAAAATACGAGCAGTACTTC,CASSPNAGGKYEQYF,.,TRBD2,TRBV5-1,TRBJ2-7
TGTGCCAGCAGCTGGCTAGCGGGGGGACGTGGTGAGCAGTTCTTC,CASSWLAGGRGEQFF,few,TRBD2,TRBV5-4,TRBJ2-1
TGTGCCAGCAGCGTAGCTCCAGGACTAGCGGGGGGAACTAGCACAGATACGCAGTATTTT,CASSVAPGLAGGTSTDTQYF,.,TRBD2,TRBV9,TRBJ2-3
TGTGCCAGCAGTTCCAGACAGGGTGGGGACACCGGGGAGCTGTTTTTT,CASSSRQGGDTGELFF,.,TRBD1,TRBV6-5,TRBJ2-2
TGCGCCAGCAGCGCCACAGGGCCCCCGAACACTGAAGCTTTCTTT,CASSATGPPNTEAFF,.,.,TRBV5-1,TRBJ1-1
TGTGCCACCAGCAGTGGACAGTCTGGTGAAAAACTGTTTTTT,CATSSGQSGEKLFF,.,.,TRBV15,TRBJ1-4
TGTGCCAGCAGTGAATCCCTCGAGCAGTACTTC,CASSESLEQYF,.,.,TRBV2,TRBJ2-7
TGTGCCAGCAGCTTAGGGTCGGGGAACAATCAGCCCCAGCATTTT,CASSLGSGNNQPQHF,.,.,TRBV7-9,TRBJ1-5
TGTGCCAGCAGCTCTACCGGGACTAGCGGAAACACCGGGGAGCTGTTTTTT,CASSSTGTSGNTGELFF,.,TRBD2,TRBV5-8,TRBJ2-2
TGTGCCAGTACTGCCCAGGGAGGAACTTTTAACTATGGCTACACCTTC,CASTAQGGTFNYGYTF,once,.,TRBV19,TRBJ1-2